This is a list of T cell receptor beta chains from one sample in a study of beta chain features in type 1 diabetes. Assay: immunoSEQ multiplex PCR; the TCRdb copy retains only in-frame clones and omits some. Among under 400,000 clones listed, 14% were seen once. Specimen: central memory CD4+ T cells from blood. These receptors originate from a man aged 25 to 40 in good health. Each CDR3 is given with its conserved first and last residue. D genes are given only for firm matches. Expanded clones get a size class; other rows say once, few or many, or leave the size out.

abundance,j_gene,d_gene,v_gene,len,CDR3aa,CDR3nt
NA,TRBJ2-1,NA,TRBV10-3,11,CASSRQNEQFF,TGTGCCAGCAGTAGACAGAATGAGCAGTTCTTC
NA,TRBJ1-1,NA,TRBV5-4,16,CASSLGLVRVGTEAFF,TGTGCCAGCAGCTTGGGTTTGGTCAGGGTGGGAACTGAAGCTTTCTTT
NA,TRBJ2-1,NA,TRBV6-1,15,CASSEAWGQHNEQFF,TGTGCCAGCAGTGAAGCTTGGGGACAACACAATGAGCAGTTCTTC
few,TRBJ1-4,TRBD1,TRBV13,16,CASSYKGQGANEKLFF,TGTGCCAGCAGCTACAAAGGACAGGGTGCTAATGAAAAACTGTTTTTT
few,TRBJ2-7,TRBD2,TRBV2,13,CARGRGGSYEQYF,TGTGCCCGCGGGCGGGGGGGGTCCTACGAGCAGTACTTC
few,TRBJ2-3,NA,TRBV6-6,15,CASSYYPVAGDTQYF,TGTGCCAGCAGTTACTACCCCGTAGCCGGAGATACGCAGTATTTT
few,TRBJ1-2,NA,TRBV7-2,13,CASSLDGSYGYTF,TGTGCCAGCAGCTTAGATGGGAGCTATGGCTACACCTTC
many,TRBJ2-1,NA,TRBV9,15,CASSVAGDSYNEQFF,TGTGCCAGCAGCGTAGCGGGAGACTCCTACAATGAGCAGTTCTTC
few,TRBJ2-5,TRBD1,TRBV11-3,14,CASSFGTGQETQYF,TGTGCCAGCAGCTTCGGGACAGGGCAAGAGACCCAGTACTTC
few,TRBJ1-1,TRBD1,TRBV23-1,15,CASSPLDRGLGGAFF,TGCGCCAGCAGTCCCTTGGACAGGGGGTTAGGCGGGGCTTTCTTT
NA,TRBJ1-4,TRBD1,TRBV28,14,CASSLNRGDEKLFF,TGTGCCAGCAGTTTAAACAGGGGTGACGAAAAACTGTTTTTT
NA,TRBJ2-2,TRBD1,TRBV19,15,CASSVDRANTGELFF,TGTGCCAGTAGTGTTGACAGGGCGAACACCGGGGAGCTGTTTTTT
NA,TRBJ2-4,NA,TRBV10-1,11,CASGAKNIQYF,TGCGCCAGTGGAGCCAAAAACATTCAGTACTTC
NA,TRBJ1-2,NA,TRBV6-5,13,CASSHRDNYGYTF,TGTGCCAGCAGTCACCGGGACAACTATGGCTACACCTTC
NA,TRBJ2-2,NA,TRBV6-5,13,CASTSEVVGELFF,TGTGCCAGCACTAGCGAGGTGGTCGGGGAGCTGTTTTTT
NA,TRBJ1-3,NA,TRBV6-6,14,CASSRGTNGNTIYF,TGTGCCAGCAGTCGGGGGACAAATGGAAACACCATATATTTT
NA,TRBJ1-2,NA,TRBV28,16,CASSLPGRQSNYGYTF,TGTGCCAGCAGTTTACCGGGACGTCAGTCTAACTATGGCTACACCTTC
few,TRBJ2-2,NA,TRBV6-5,14,CATTGTLNTGELFF,TGTGCCACAACCGGGACCTTGAACACCGGGGAGCTGTTTTTT
many,TRBJ1-1,NA,TRBV6-1,14,CASRDDGPNTEAFF,TGTGCCAGCAGAGACGACGGACCGAACACTGAAGCTTTCTTT
NA,TRBJ1-1,TRBD1,TRBV19,15,CASSIGQGWITEAFF,TGTGCCAGTAGTATAGGACAGGGTTGGATCACTGAAGCTTTCTTT
many,TRBJ1-4,NA,TRBV7-9,11,CASSSGTAAFF,TGTGCCAGCAGCTCCGGGACGGCGGCGTTTTTT
NA,TRBJ2-3,NA,TRBV6-1,13,CASSEMVRDTQYF,TGTGCCAGCAGTGAAATGGTGAGAGATACGCAGTATTTT
NA,TRBJ2-3,TRBD2,TRBV6-5,15,CASSNRGVGTDTQYF,TGTGCCAGCAGCAATCGGGGGGTGGGGACAGATACGCAGTATTTT
NA,TRBJ2-5,NA,TRBV7-9,13,CASSQAPTETQYF,TGCGCCAGCAGCCAAGCGCCGACAGAGACCCAGTACTTC
few,TRBJ2-5,NA,TRBV5-4,11,CASGWQETQYF,TGTGCCAGCGGCTGGCAAGAGACCCAGTACTTC
NA,TRBJ2-2,TRBD2,TRBV9,15,CASSVGSGSGGELFF,TGTGCCAGCAGCGTGGGGAGCGGGAGTGGCGGGGAGCTGTTTTTT
many,TRBJ2-2,TRBD2,TRBV29-1,15,CSVKTSGSNTGELFF,TGCAGCGTAAAGACTAGCGGTTCGAACACCGGGGAGCTGTTTTTT
few,TRBJ2-5,TRBD1,TRBV19,14,CASTGTGGEETQYF,TGTGCCAGTACGGGGACAGGGGGCGAGGAGACCCAGTACTTC
few,TRBJ1-5,NA,TRBV6-5,15,CASSLSPGVGQPQHF,TGTGCCAGCAGCCTTAGTCCAGGGGTTGGGCAGCCCCAGCATTTT
NA,TRBJ2-5,NA,TRBV5-1,13,CASSFRAQETQYF,TGCGCCAGCAGCTTTAGAGCCCAAGAGACCCAGTACTTC
NA,TRBJ2-1,TRBD2,TRBV7-2,17,CASSTGTSGPSYNEQFF,TGTGCCAGCAGCACCGGGACTAGCGGACCCTCCTACAATGAGCAGTTCTTC
NA,TRBJ2-6,NA,TRBV2,15,CASSANSPGANVLTF,TGTGCCAGCAGCGCAAACAGCCCTGGGGCCAACGTCCTGACTTTC
NA,TRBJ2-3,TRBD1,TRBV19,17,CASSGTGSSSSTDTQYF,TGTGCCAGTAGCGGGACAGGGTCATCTTCTAGCACAGATACGCAGTATTTT
few,TRBJ2-3,NA,TRBV10-3,11,CAISAGDTQYF,TGTGCCATCAGTGCTGGGGATACGCAGTATTTT
few,TRBJ2-1,TRBD2,TRBV11-3,15,CASSLVAGGNNEQFF,TGTGCCAGCAGCTTAGTAGCGGGAGGTAACAATGAGCAGTTCTTC
few,TRBJ2-3,TRBD2,TRBV7-9,17,CASSLPFRSGRTDTQYF,TGTGCCAGCAGCTTACCCTTTAGGAGCGGGAGGACAGATACGCAGTATTTT